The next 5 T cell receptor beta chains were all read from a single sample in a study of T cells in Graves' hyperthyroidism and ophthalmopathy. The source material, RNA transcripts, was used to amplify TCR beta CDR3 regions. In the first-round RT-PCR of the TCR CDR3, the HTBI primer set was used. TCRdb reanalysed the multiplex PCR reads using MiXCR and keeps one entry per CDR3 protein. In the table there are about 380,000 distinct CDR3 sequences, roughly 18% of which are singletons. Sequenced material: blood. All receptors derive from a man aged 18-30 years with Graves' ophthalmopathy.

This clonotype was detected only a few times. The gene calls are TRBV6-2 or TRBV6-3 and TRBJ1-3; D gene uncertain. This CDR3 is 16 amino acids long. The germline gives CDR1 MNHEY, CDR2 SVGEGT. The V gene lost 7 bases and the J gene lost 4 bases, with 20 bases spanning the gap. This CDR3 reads CASKGPLGPLGNTIYF. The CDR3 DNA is TGTGCCAGCAAAGGCCCCCTTGGACCCCTCGGAAACACCATATATTTT.

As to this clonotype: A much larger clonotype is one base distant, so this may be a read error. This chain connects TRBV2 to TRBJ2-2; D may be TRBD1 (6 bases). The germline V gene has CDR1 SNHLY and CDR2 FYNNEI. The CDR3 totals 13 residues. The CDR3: CASEGVNIGELFF. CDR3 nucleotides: TGTGCCAGCGAGGGGGTGAACATCGGGGAGCTGTTTTTT.

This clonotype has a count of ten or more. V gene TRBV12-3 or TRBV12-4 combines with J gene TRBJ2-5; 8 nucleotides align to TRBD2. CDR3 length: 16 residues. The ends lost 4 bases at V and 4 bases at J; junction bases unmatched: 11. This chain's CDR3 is CASSSSAPGRGETQYF. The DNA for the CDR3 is TGTGCCAGCAGTTCATCGGCGCCCGGGAGGGGAGAGACCCAGTACTTC.

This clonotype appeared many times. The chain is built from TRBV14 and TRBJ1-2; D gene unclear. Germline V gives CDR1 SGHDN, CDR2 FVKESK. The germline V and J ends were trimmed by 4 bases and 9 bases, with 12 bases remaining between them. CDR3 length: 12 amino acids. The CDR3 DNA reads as TGTGCCAGCAGCCGCGCCGTGGGGAGCTACACCTTC. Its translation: CASSRAVGSYTF.

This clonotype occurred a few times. The CDR3 loop is CASSVITKSDTQYF. The DNA of the CDR3 is TGTGCCAGCAGTGTAATCACTAAGTCAGATACGCAGTATTTT. This chain links TRBV12-3 or TRBV12-4 with TRBJ2-3; no reliable D call. The CDR3 totals 14 residues. V was clipped by 5 bases and J by 4 bases, with 13 bases between them.